The 25 T cell receptor beta chains given below trace back to one sample, sequenced in a study of blood T cell repertoires in COVID-19. The assay was immunoSEQ multiplex PCR, and TCRdb's table has in-frame clones only and misses some. This table holds 200,000 or so clones, under 90% found once. Source material: PBMCs or T cells enriched from blood (not recorded which). These receptors all come from a woman in her 50s who had been exposed to COVID-19.

For the CDR3, the DNA is TGTGCCAGCGGTCTCCCGAGTAGCGGGTACAATGAGCAGTTCTTC. Protein: CASGLPSSGYNEQFF. V is TRBV11-2 and J is TRBJ2-1, with 7 bases identical to TRBD2. CDR1 is SGHAT, CDR2 FQNNGV, per germline. The CDR3 has 15 residues. Trimming removed 8 bases from V and 4 bases from J; junction bases left unmatched: 11.

This sequence joins TRBV10-3 and TRBJ2-3; D gene ambiguous. The CDR3 runs to 15 residues. The V end lost 2 bases, the J end lost 2 bases, and 11 bases lay between the germline ends. Germline CDR1 reads ENHRY; CDR2 reads SYGVKD. CDR3 protein: CAISERRVVTDTQYF. The DNA for the CDR3 is TGTGCCATCAGTGAGCGACGGGTTGTCACAGATACGCAGTATTTT.

The chain uses TRBV14 and TRBJ2-7; TRBD2 agrees at 14 bases. Germline CDR1 is SGHDN and CDR2 is FVKESK. The CDR3 is 17 amino acids. V lost 2 bases and J lost 0; bases outside the gene matches: 3. The CDR3 DNA sequence: TGTGCCAGCAGCCAAAGGGGACTAGCGGGGGTCTCCTACGAGCAGTACTTC. Amino acids: CASSQRGLAGVSYEQYF.

The chain recombines TRBV11-2 with TRBJ1-1; 8 bases agree with TRBD1. This CDR3 is 16 amino acids long. V was clipped by 5 bases and J by 3 bases; unmatched bases: 11. From germline, CDR1 is SGHAT and CDR2 FQNNGV. The CDR3 nucleotides are TGTGCCAGCAGCCGCCGGGTTGACAGGGGTCACACTGAAGCTTTCTTT. Protein sequence: CASSRRVDRGHTEAFF.

This chain uses TRBV24-1 with TRBJ1-5; D is possibly TRBD1 (5 bases). The CDR3 is made up of 12 amino acids. Germline V gene sequence: CDR1 KGHDR, CDR2 SFDVKD. Trimming took off 9 bases at V and 9 bases at J, with 14 bases between the two ends. CDR3 coding DNA: TGTGCCACCGGGGGGTCCGGAGGGCCCCAGCATTTT. Translating gives CATGGSGGPQHF.

The chain recombines TRBV5-6 with TRBJ1-4; D is unresolved. Germline lookup yields CDR1 SGHDT and CDR2 YYEEEE. Trimming took off 0 bases at V and 5 bases at J, with 5 bases between the two ends. The CDR3 loop spans 13 amino acids. CDR3 bases: TGTGCCAGCAGCTTGGCCCAGAATGAAAAACTGTTTTTT. Translated: CASSLAQNEKLFF.

CDR3 in DNA: TGTGCCAGCTTCGAGCAACGGTCCCAGAACACTGAAGCTTTCTTT. It translates to CASFEQRSQNTEAFF. The V and J genes are TRBV28 and TRBJ1-1; D is unresolved. Trimming took off 8 bases at V and 1 base at J, with 17 bases between the two ends. The germline CDR1 and CDR2 sequences are MDHEN and SYDVKM. The CDR3 consists of 15 residues.

This clone showed up just once. The rearrangement uses TRBV30 and TRBJ2-7, with 8 bases matching TRBD1. Germline V gene sequence: CDR1 GTSNPN, CDR2 SVGIG (reference sequence). The CDR3 has 12 amino acids. V gave up 8 bases and J gave up 4 bases; unmatched junction bases: 7. The CDR3 sequence is CATQGAGYEQYF. CDR3 coding DNA: TGTGCCACGCAGGGGGCGGGGTACGAGCAGTACTTC.

The chain uses TRBV4-3 and TRBJ2-1, with TRBD2 matching over 9 bases. In germline, CDR1 is LGHNA, CDR2 YSLEER. The CDR3 runs 19 residues. J was trimmed by 1 base and V by 0 bases; bases with no gene match: 10. This CDR3 reads CASSQEGAGGRGSYNEQFF. CDR3 bases: TGCGCCAGCAGCCAAGAGGGAGCGGGGGGCCGGGGATCCTACAATGAGCAGTTCTTC.

This chain connects TRBV4-3 to TRBJ1-4; 8 bases match TRBD1. Per the germline V gene, CDR1 is LGHNA and CDR2 is YSLEER. Trimming removed 6 bases from V and 7 bases from J; junction bases left unmatched: 4. CDR3 length: 13 residues. The CDR3 bases are TGCGCCAGCAGAGGACAGGGAAGTGAAAAACTGTTTTTT. Translating it yields CASRGQGSEKLFF.

V gene TRBV7-9 combines with J gene TRBJ2-7; D gene unclear. Germline V lookup: CDR1 SEHNR, CDR2 FQNEAQ (reference sequence). Trimming shortened V by 5 bases and J by 3 bases, and 11 bases separated the two germline ends. The CDR3 runs to 13 residues. CDR3 residues: CASSPPGYYEQYF. The CDR3 DNA follows: TGTGCCAGCAGCCCCCCCGGGTACTACGAGCAGTACTTC.

This chain uses TRBV5-6 with TRBJ1-5; 7 bases match TRBD1. V dropped 3 bases and J dropped 7; count of bases not matched to a gene: 7. CDR3 length equals 14 residues. The germline gives CDR1 SGHDT, CDR2 YYEEEE. CDR3 sequence reads: CASSSTGVRQPQHF. DNA of the CDR3: TGTGCCAGCAGCTCAACAGGGGTCCGACAGCCCCAGCATTTT.

J is TRBJ2-7 and V is TRBV6-5; no clear D. CDR1 MNHEY and CDR2 SVGAGI come from the germline V gene. There are 13 residues in the CDR3. Between the trimmed V and J ends, which lost 6 bases and 2 bases, there was a span of 11 bases. CDR3 residues: CASSPTETYEQYF. CDR3 DNA sequence: TGTGCCAGCAGCCCGACTGAAACCTACGAGCAGTACTTC.

This chain joins TRBV6-2 or TRBV6-3 and TRBJ1-2; unclear D gene. CDR1 is MNHEY, CDR2 SVGEGT, per germline. The V end lost 3 bases, the J end lost 2 bases, and 7 bases lay between the germline ends. The CDR3 has 13 amino acids. Here the CDR3 reads CASSYGVNYGYTF. CDR3 sequence (DNA): TGTGCCAGCAGTTATGGAGTAAACTATGGCTACACCTTC.

V and J are TRBV6-5 and TRBJ1-5; the D gene is possibly TRBD1 (6 bases). This CDR3 region has 12 residues. The germline gives CDR1 MNHEY, CDR2 SVGAGI. Trimming removed 6 bases at V and 6 bases at J, with 9 bases between. In nucleotides, the CDR3 is TGTGCCAGCAGGGCGGGGGCTCAGCCCCAGCATTTT. This gives the protein CASRAGAQPQHF.

The V gene is TRBV11-2, the J gene TRBJ2-5; tentative D call: TRBD1 (5 bases). The CDR3 spans 15 residues. The germline gives CDR1 SGHAT, CDR2 FQNNGV. V shed 3 bases and J shed 0 bases, with 11 bases lying between them. The CDR3 region has the DNA TGTGCCAGCAGCTTTGGGGCCAGGGACCAAGAGACCCAGTACTTC. Encoded protein: CASSFGARDQETQYF.

The chain joins TRBV10-3 to TRBJ1-1; no firm D call. CDR1 and CDR2 from the germline V gene are ENHRY and SYGVKD. V was pared by 0 bases and J by 14 bases, with 13 bases between. There are 12 residues in the CDR3. The CDR3 sequence: CAISESNDGRFF. For the CDR3, the DNA is TGTGCCATCAGTGAGTCTAACGACGGGAGGTTCTTT.

The rearrangement joins TRBV19 to TRBJ2-7; 8 bases align to TRBD1. Looked up from germline, CDR1 is LNHDA and CDR2 is SQIVND (reference sequence). The CDR3 runs 14 residues. With V trimmed by 3 bases and J by 6 bases, 7 bases remained unmatched. CDR3 sequence reads: CASSIRDRIAEQYF. The DNA of the CDR3 is TGTGCCAGTAGTATCCGGGACAGGATCGCCGAGCAGTACTTC. The variable domain in full, with the rest retrieved from reference TRBV19 and TRBJ2-7, is DGGITQSPKYLFRKEGQNVTLSCEQNLNHDAMYWYRQDPGQGLRLIYYSQIVNDFQKGDIAEGYSVSREKKESFPLTVTSAQKNPTAFYLCASSIRDRIAEQYFGPGTRLTVT.

This chain connects TRBV25-1 to TRBJ1-2; the D gene is possibly TRBD1 (5 bases). The CDR3 covers 15 residues. Germline CDR1 reads MGHDK; CDR2 reads SYGVNS. The V gene lost 6 bases and the J gene lost 8 bases, with 22 bases spanning the gap. CDR3 nucleotides: TGTGCCAGCAGCCCACTGGGGGTTACGGGGGACGGCTACACCTTC. Its translation: CASSPLGVTGDGYTF.

V and J are TRBV7-8 and TRBJ1-1, with D unresolved. The CDR3 loop spans 13 amino acids. Germline V CDR1 and CDR2: SGHVS, FQNEAQ. The V gene lost 1 base and the J gene lost 6 bases, with 9 bases spanning the gap. The CDR3, as DNA: TGTGCCAGCAGCTTAGTTTCAGTATCTGAAGCTTTCTTT. Protein: CASSLVSVSEAFF.

This rearrangement joins TRBV30 to TRBJ1-1; 7 bases match TRBD1. The junction had 13 bases not matched to a gene; V was cut back by 6 bases and J by 6 bases. The CDR3 sequence is 14 residues long. The V gene's germline CDR1 is GTSNPN and CDR2 SVGIG (reference sequence). CDR3 sequence (DNA): TGTGCCTGCCTCCCCTCCAACAGGGGAGCTGAAGCTTTCTTT. As protein: CACLPSNRGAEAFF.

The rearrangement uses TRBV6-1 and TRBJ1-1, with a tentative D call TRBD1 (5 bases). This CDR3 comprises 14 residues. Germline-derived CDR1 and CDR2 are MNHNS and SASEGT. The V gene lost 0 bases and the J gene lost 9 bases, with 14 bases spanning the gap. DNA for the CDR3: TGTGCCAGCAGTGAAGCCTGGGGGGGGGAGAAAGCTTTCTTT. Protein: CASSEAWGGEKAFF.

This clone was counted a single time. The chain combines TRBV27 with TRBJ1-4; 11 bases are a match to TRBD1. This CDR3 has 14 residues. J gave up 2 bases and V 9 bases, and 2 bases lay outside the gene matches. CDR1 and CDR2 (germline): MNHEY, SMNVEV (reference sequence). CDR3 bases: TGTGCCAGTGGACAGGGGGCGACTAATGAAAAACTGTTTTTT. Its protein is CASGQGATNEKLFF.

CDR3 nucleotides: TGTGCCAGCAGCCCCGGGTCCTCCTATGGCTACACCTTC. It is translated as CASSPGSSYGYTF. The V and J genes are TRBV5-4 and TRBJ1-2, with D unresolved. The CDR3 runs to 13 residues. Trimming pared 4 bases from V and 4 bases from J, leaving 11 bases between. Germline-derived CDR1 and CDR2 are SGHNT and YYREEE (reference sequence).

The gene calls are TRBV6-4 and TRBJ2-1; 9 bases line up with TRBD2. V shed 3 bases, J shed 9 bases, and the junction held 9 bases outside the gene matches. This CDR3 is 15 amino acids long. The germline CDR1 and CDR2 sequences are MRHNA and SNTAGT. CDR3 coding DNA: TGTGCCAGCAGTGAATCTGCGGGGGGGCCGGGTGAGCAGTTCTTC. Translation gives CASSESAGGPGEQFF.